Listed below are T cell receptor beta chains from one sample, sequenced in a study of early T cells in non-severe SARS-CoV-2 infection. TCRdb re-called the 5' RACE reads with MiXCR, one entry per CDR3 protein. The sample has fewer than 100,000 distinct CDR3 sequences; about 13% are singletons. The sequencing input was whole blood. The receptor source for this set is an adult who was a healthcare worker with PCR-confirmed SARS-CoV-2 infection or an uninfected control (not recorded which). Both conserved end residues are part of each CDR3. A D gene is named only where the DNA matches it firmly. The size entry is marked missing in some rows and otherwise reads once, few, many or a size class.

D gene: TRBD2
J gene: TRBJ2-1
clone size: many
V gene: TRBV14
CDR3 DNA: TGTGCCAGCAGCCATGTAGCGGGGATCTACAATGAGCAGTTCTTC
CDR3 protein: CASSHVAGIYNEQFF

D gene: NA
J gene: TRBJ2-3
clone size: few
V gene: TRBV14
CDR3 DNA: TGTGCCAGCAGCCAAAGCGTATATACGCAGTATTTT
CDR3 protein: CASSQSVYTQYF

D gene: TRBD2
J gene: TRBJ2-3
clone size: many
V gene: TRBV12-3/TRBV12-4
CDR3 DNA: TGTGCCAGCATGCAGCGGGGGGACTCCTCGGCAGATACGCAGTATTTT
CDR3 protein: CASMQRGDSSADTQYF

D gene: TRBD2
J gene: TRBJ2-3
clone size: few
V gene: TRBV11-2
CDR3 DNA: TGTGCCAGCAGCTCTAGCGGCTCGGGGCAGTATTTT
CDR3 protein: CASSSSGSGQYF

D gene: NA
J gene: TRBJ2-3
clone size: many
V gene: TRBV29-1
CDR3 DNA: TGCAGCGTTGAATGGGCAGATACGCAGTATTTT
CDR3 protein: CSVEWADTQYF

D gene: NA
J gene: TRBJ1-2
clone size: many
V gene: TRBV12-3/TRBV12-4
CDR3 DNA: TGTGCCAGCAGTTTGCAAGACTATGGCTACACCTTC
CDR3 protein: CASSLQDYGYTF

D gene: NA
J gene: TRBJ1-3
clone size: many
V gene: TRBV5-1
CDR3 DNA: TGCGCCAGCAGCTTGGCCGGCGGCTCTGGAAACACCATATATTTT
CDR3 protein: CASSLAGGSGNTIYF

D gene: TRBD2
J gene: TRBJ2-1
clone size: few
V gene: TRBV20-1
CDR3 DNA: TGCAGTGCGGCGGGGGGCGTGGGAGGTAATGAGCAGTTCTTC
CDR3 protein: CSAAGGVGGNEQFF

D gene: NA
J gene: TRBJ2-1
clone size: many
V gene: TRBV2
CDR3 DNA: TGTGCCAGCAGGGGGGCCCGCTCATCCTACAATGAGCAGTTCTTC
CDR3 protein: CASRGARSSYNEQFF

D gene: NA
J gene: TRBJ1-2
clone size: NA
V gene: TRBV7-9
CDR3 DNA: TGTGCCAGCGAGTCATGGCCCCGGGACGGGTATGGCTACACCTTC
CDR3 protein: CASESWPRDGYGYTF

D gene: NA
J gene: TRBJ1-3
clone size: few
V gene: TRBV6-5
CDR3 DNA: TGTGCCAGCAGCCGTTTCGGGGCGCCTGGAAACACCATATATTTT
CDR3 protein: CASSRFGAPGNTIYF

D gene: TRBD1
J gene: TRBJ1-2
clone size: many
V gene: TRBV24-1
CDR3 DNA: TGTGCCACCAGCCCGACAGGGCGTAACTATGGCTACACCTTC
CDR3 protein: CATSPTGRNYGYTF

D gene: TRBD1
J gene: TRBJ2-3
clone size: NA
V gene: TRBV28
CDR3 DNA: TGTGCCAGCAGTGTCCCGGGACAGGGGGTTGATACGCAGTATTTT
CDR3 protein: CASSVPGQGVDTQYF

D gene: NA
J gene: TRBJ2-1
clone size: few
V gene: TRBV7-9
CDR3 DNA: TGTGCCAGCAGCCTCGATTACAATGAGCAGTTCTTC
CDR3 protein: CASSLDYNEQFF

D gene: NA
J gene: TRBJ2-6
clone size: many
V gene: TRBV27
CDR3 DNA: TGTGCCAGCAGGACCATACTATCTGGGGCCAACGTCCTGACTTTC
CDR3 protein: CASRTILSGANVLTF

D gene: NA
J gene: TRBJ1-6
clone size: many
V gene: TRBV5-6
CDR3 DNA: TGTGCCAGCAGCTCCACCGGGACGGGTAATTCACCCCTCCACTTT
CDR3 protein: CASSSTGTGNSPLHF

D gene: NA
J gene: TRBJ1-2
clone size: NA
V gene: TRBV29-1
CDR3 DNA: TGCAGCGCCAGACAGCGGACCTATGGCTACACCTTC
CDR3 protein: CSARQRTYGYTF

D gene: NA
J gene: TRBJ2-5
clone size: few
V gene: TRBV5-1
CDR3 DNA: TGCGCCAGCAGCCCGGACAGCCAAGAGACCCAGTACTTC
CDR3 protein: CASSPDSQETQYF

D gene: NA
J gene: TRBJ2-1
clone size: NA
V gene: TRBV9
CDR3 DNA: TGTGCCAGCAGCGGTAGGGGATTTGGTGTCTCCCCGGAGAATGAGCAGTTCTTC
CDR3 protein: CASSGRGFGVSPENEQFF

D gene: NA
J gene: TRBJ1-1
clone size: NA
V gene: TRBV12-3/TRBV12-4
CDR3 DNA: TGTGCCAGCAGTTTCAGACACCACGATAAGGGCGCTGAAGCTTTCTTT
CDR3 protein: CASSFRHHDKGAEAFF

D gene: TRBD1
J gene: TRBJ2-7
clone size: many
V gene: TRBV28
CDR3 DNA: TGTGCCAGCAGTCTACCCGACAGGGGTTTATCTCGGCAGTACTTC
CDR3 protein: CASSLPDRGLSRQYF

D gene: TRBD1
J gene: TRBJ1-2
clone size: NA
V gene: TRBV4-3
CDR3 DNA: TGCGCCAGCAGCGAGGGGACAGGATCTAGTGGCTACACCTTC
CDR3 protein: CASSEGTGSSGYTF

D gene: NA
J gene: TRBJ1-1
clone size: few
V gene: TRBV7-2
CDR3 DNA: TGTGCCAGCAGCTTACCTCCCGGGAGCGGTGGTGAAGAAGCTTTCTTT
CDR3 protein: CASSLPPGSGGEEAFF

D gene: TRBD1
J gene: TRBJ1-3
clone size: NA
V gene: TRBV2
CDR3 DNA: TGTGCCAGCAGGCTACAGGGGTCGGCTGGAAACACCATATATTTT
CDR3 protein: CASRLQGSAGNTIYF

D gene: NA
J gene: TRBJ2-2
clone size: few
V gene: TRBV12-3/TRBV12-4
CDR3 DNA: TGTGCCAGCAGTTCTCAGGGAGCTACCGGGGAGCTGTTTTTT
CDR3 protein: CASSSQGATGELFF

D gene: NA
J gene: TRBJ1-1
clone size: many
V gene: TRBV20-1
CDR3 DNA: TGCAGTGCAGACAACAGGCCCATGAACACTGAAGCTTTCTTT
CDR3 protein: CSADNRPMNTEAFF

D gene: NA
J gene: TRBJ1-1
clone size: many
V gene: TRBV6-4
CDR3 DNA: TGTGCCAGCAGTGAAGACCCGAACACTGAAGCTTTCTTT
CDR3 protein: CASSEDPNTEAFF

D gene: NA
J gene: TRBJ2-2
clone size: many
V gene: TRBV6-6
CDR3 DNA: TGTGCCAGCAGTTACCTCACCGGGGAGCTGTTTTTT
CDR3 protein: CASSYLTGELFF

D gene: NA
J gene: TRBJ1-2
clone size: NA
V gene: TRBV27
CDR3 DNA: TGTGCCAGCAGTTTAACAGGCTATCCCCGAGCCTATGGCTACACCTTC
CDR3 protein: CASSLTGYPRAYGYTF

D gene: NA
J gene: TRBJ1-2
clone size: few
V gene: TRBV5-1
CDR3 DNA: TGCGCCAGCAGCTTGGAAATCTCGGCAGGGAACTATGGCTACACCTTC
CDR3 protein: CASSLEISAGNYGYTF

D gene: TRBD2
J gene: TRBJ2-3
clone size: NA
V gene: TRBV29-1
CDR3 DNA: TGCAGCGTTGAGCCACGACTAGCGGGGGAAGATACGCAGTATTTT
CDR3 protein: CSVEPRLAGEDTQYF

D gene: TRBD2
J gene: TRBJ2-1
clone size: few
V gene: TRBV4-3
CDR3 DNA: TGCGCCAGCAGCCACCGACTAGCGGGGTTTTCGAGCTCCTACAATGAGCAGTTCTTC
CDR3 protein: CASSHRLAGFSSSYNEQFF

D gene: NA
J gene: TRBJ2-6
clone size: NA
V gene: TRBV6-5
CDR3 DNA: TGTGCCAGCAGTTACGGTCAGGGGACCCCTGGGGCCAACGTCCTGACTTTC
CDR3 protein: CASSYGQGTPGANVLTF

D gene: TRBD1
J gene: TRBJ1-3
clone size: many
V gene: TRBV7-9
CDR3 DNA: TGTGCCAGCAGCTTAAGGAGGGGGCGAGCTGGAAACACCATATATTTT
CDR3 protein: CASSLRRGRAGNTIYF